Below are 17 T cell receptor beta chains sequenced from a single sample in a study of T cell repertoires in cytomegalovirus infection (dated by TCRdb to about 2019). Sequencing relied on an Illumina HiSeq 1500. Through fastp at Q25 and MiXCR, TCRdb rebuilt clones from the public reads, retaining in-frame beta chains. Each CDR3 protein appears once, grouped with its most common genes and DNA. The sample contains around 190,000 distinct CDR3 sequences, roughly an eighth of them found a single time. The ten largest clones take up about a quarter of the sample. Source material: PBMCs. These receptors all come from a human donor in good health (CMV status not recorded). Some clones in this sample may be carry-over from other donors' samples.

This clonotype was counted many times. The chain has TRBV28 and TRBJ1-5, with 10 bases fitting TRBD1. This CDR3 has 14 residues. V trimming: 6 bases; J trimming: 6 bases; junction bases outside the gene matches: 5. The germline V gene has CDR1 MDHEN and CDR2 SYDVKM. This CDR3 reads CASRRGTGVQPQHF. The CDR3 DNA is TGTGCCAGCAGGCGGGGGACAGGGGTTCAGCCCCAGCATTTT. Combining the CDR3 with reference TRBV28 and TRBJ1-5 gives the whole variable domain DVKVTQSSRYLVKRTGEKVFLECVQDMDHENMFWYRQDPGLGLRLIYFSYDVKMKEKGDIPEGYSVSREKKERFSLILESASTNQTSMYLCASRRGTGVQPQHFGDGTRLSIL.

The rearrangement joins TRBV6-2 or TRBV6-3 to TRBJ2-1; 8 nucleotides align to TRBD2. The CDR3 length is 16 residues. With 2 bases clipped from V and 7 bases from J, the junction kept 10 bases outside the gene matches. The germline gives CDR1 MNHEY, CDR2 SVGEGT. Here the CDR3 DNA reads TGTGCCAGCAGTTACGGAGCGGGAGTAAATGGGAATGAGCAGTTCTTC. It specifies CASSYGAGVNGNEQFF.

This clonotype has a handful of counts. The chain is built from TRBV25-1 and TRBJ2-1; 16 bases line up with TRBD2. The CDR3 length is 19 residues. Germline V gene lookup returns CDR1 MGHDK and CDR2 SYGVNS. V dropped 0 bases and J dropped 9; count of bases not matched to a gene: 11. CDR3 sequence (DNA): TGTGCCAGCAGTGAATATGGGACTAGCGGGAGGGCCGGGTCCTCTGAGCAGTTCTTC. This codes for CASSEYGTSGRAGSSEQFF.

The sample holds many counts of this clonotype. The J gene is TRBJ1-6, the V gene TRBV5-1, with TRBD1 as a possible D gene (5 bases). There are 15 residues in the CDR3. The germline V gene has CDR1 SGHRS and CDR2 YFSETQ. The ends were cut back, 4 bases at V and 5 bases at J, with 13 bases in the middle. CDR3 in DNA: TGCGCCAGCAGCAGGGGCAGGGCTGATAATTCACCCCTCCACTTT. This sequence encodes CASSRGRADNSPLHF. The full variable domain, its missing parts supplied by reference TRBV5-1 and TRBJ1-6, is KAGVTQTPRYLIKTRGQQVTLSCSPISGHRSVSWYQQTPGQGLQFLFEYFSETQRNKGNFPGRFSGRQFSNSRSEMNVSTLELGDSALYLCASSRGRADNSPLHFGNGTRLTVT.

V gene TRBV7-9 combines with J gene TRBJ1-1; no clear D. From germline, CDR1 is SEHNR and CDR2 FQNEAQ (reference sequence). There are 14 residues in the CDR3. Trimming removed 5 bases from V and 3 bases from J, with 13 bases in between. In DNA form, the CDR3 reads TGTGCCAGCAGCATCGGACGTATGGACACTGAAGCTTTCTTT. Encoded protein: CASSIGRMDTEAFF.

The CDR3 nucleotides read TGTGCCAGTAGTGAGACAGGTTCTTCCTACGAGCAGTACTTC. It yields the protein CASSETGSSYEQYF. This sequence joins TRBV19 and TRBJ2-7; D possibly corresponds to TRBD1 (6 bases). Trimming removed 5 bases at V and 1 base at J, with 12 bases between. CDR1 and CDR2 from the germline V gene are LNHDA and SQIVND (reference sequence). The CDR3 is 14 residues long.

J is TRBJ1-1 and V is TRBV10-3; D gene ambiguous. The CDR3 totals 13 residues. The germline V gene has CDR1 ENHRY and CDR2 SYGVKD. Trimming shortened V by 6 bases and J by 3 bases, and 11 bases separated the two germline ends. DNA of the CDR3: TGTGCCATCAGGTCCCTCTCGGACACTGAAGCTTTCTTT. Translation gives CAIRSLSDTEAFF.

This clonotype was seen many times. The rearrangement links TRBV7-3 to TRBJ2-2; 9 nucleotides align to TRBD1. CDR1 is SGHTA and CDR2 is FQGTGA in the germline V gene. The CDR3 covers 15 residues. V lost 4 bases to trimming and J lost 3 bases; unmatched junction nucleotides: 3. The CDR3: CASSWGQGYTGELFF. In nucleotides, the CDR3 is TGTGCCAGCAGCTGGGGACAGGGATACACCGGGGAGCTGTTTTTT.

This rearrangement joins TRBV6-1 to TRBJ2-2; TRBD2 aligns across 9 bases. Trimming cost V 6 bases and J 2 bases; bases outside gene matches: 7. This CDR3 spans 16 amino acids. Germline loops: CDR1 MNHNS, CDR2 SASEGT. The CDR3 bases are TGTGCCAGCAGCATGGGGCGGGAGGGAAACACCGGGGAGCTGTTTTTT. It codes for CASSMGREGNTGELFF.

This clonotype was detected many times. The chain combines TRBV7-2 with TRBJ2-7; perhaps TRBD1 as D (6 bases). V was cut by 6 bases and J by 2 bases, with 14 bases left in between. From germline, CDR1 is SGHTA and CDR2 FQGNSA. The CDR3 covers 14 residues. The CDR3 bases are TGTGCCAGCAGTTCGAACAGGGAAGCCTACGAGCAGTACTTC. Its protein product is CASSSNREAYEQYF. The whole variable domain, filled in from reference TRBV7-2 and TRBJ2-7, reads GAGVSQSPSNKVTEKGKDVELRCDPISGHTALYWYRQSLGQGLEFLIYFQGNSAPDKSGLPSDRFSAERTGGSVSTLTIQRTQQEDSAVYLCASSSNREAYEQYFGPGTRLTVT.

A few counts support this clonotype. The chain links TRBV28 to TRBJ1-5, with D possibly TRBD1 on 5 matching bases. The germline V and J ends were trimmed by 6 bases and 7 bases, with 22 bases remaining between them. The germline CDR1 and CDR2 sequences are MDHEN and SYDVKM. The CDR3 extends over 16 amino acids. The chain's CDR3 is CASRMTPGGGYQPQHF. CDR3 sequence (DNA): TGTGCCAGCAGAATGACCCCCGGCGGGGGGTACCAGCCCCAGCATTTT.

This clonotype came up a few times. The chain has TRBV5-5 and TRBJ2-7, with D possibly being TRBD2 (5 bases). The CDR3 sequence is 15 residues long. Germline lookup yields CDR1 SGHKS and CDR2 YYEKEE (reference sequence). The V end was cut by 6 bases, the J end by 6 bases, with 22 bases between. Here the CDR3 DNA reads TGTGCCAGCAATTCCCAAAGCAGGTTGGCGGGCGAGCAGTACTTC. This encodes CASNSQSRLAGEQYF.

Many counts were recorded for this clonotype. The chain couples TRBV6-6 to TRBJ1-2, with 8 bases matching TRBD1. The germline V gene has CDR1 MNHNY and CDR2 SVGAGI (reference sequence). The CDR3 runs 15 residues. The junction had 6 bases not matched to a gene; V was cut back by 2 bases and J by 4 bases. CDR3 coding DNA: TGTGCCAGCAGTTACCAGGGACAGGATCGCTATGGCTACACCTTC. Translated: CASSYQGQDRYGYTF.

As to this clonotype: This may be a read error: a much more frequent sequence differs by one nucleotide. The rearrangement uses TRBV5-4 and TRBJ2-3; D might be TRBD1 (5 bases). The CDR3 is 14 residues long. V lost 7 bases and J lost 0, with 12 bases in between. Germline CDR1 SGHNT, CDR2 YYREEE (reference sequence). The CDR3 reads CASGAGYSTDTQYF. The CDR3 nucleotides are TGTGCCAGCGGCGCAGGGTATAGCACAGATACGCAGTATTTT.

The rearrangement uses TRBV5-1 and TRBJ1-1; TRBD1 aligns across 10 bases. Germline trimming cut 7 bases from V and 5 bases from J; bases unmatched to any gene: 8. CDR1 SGHRS and CDR2 YFSETQ come from the germline V gene. This CDR3 spans 14 amino acids. Written as DNA, the CDR3 is TGCGCCAGCTTCGGACAGGGGGACGGTACTGAAGCTTTCTTT. Protein sequence: CASFGQGDGTEAFF.

This clonotype was observed a few times. The chain is built from TRBV28 and TRBJ1-5; a weak D match, TRBD1 (6 bases). The CDR3 is 18 amino acids. Germline V gene data show CDR1 as MDHEN and CDR2 as SYDVKM. V was clipped by 5 bases and J by 0 bases, with 20 bases between them. This CDR3 reads CASSDRQVFSSSNQPQHF. In nucleotides, the CDR3 is TGTGCCAGCAGTGACCGACAGGTCTTTTCCTCTAGCAATCAGCCCCAGCATTTT. The full variable domain, with the rest looked up from reference TRBV28 and TRBJ1-5, is DVKVTQSSRYLVKRTGEKVFLECVQDMDHENMFWYRQDPGLGLRLIYFSYDVKMKEKGDIPEGYSVSREKKERFSLILESASTNQTSMYLCASSDRQVFSSSNQPQHFGDGTRLSIL.

CDR3 loop: CSVEGTPSTDTQYF. CDR3 coding DNA: TGCAGCGTTGAAGGCACTCCTAGCACAGATACGCAGTATTTT. The rearrangement links TRBV29-1 to TRBJ2-3, with D uncertain. The CDR3 sequence is 14 residues long. V lost 1 base to trimming and J lost 0 bases, with 8 bases between them. Germline assignment: CDR1 SQVTM and CDR2 ANQGSEA.